The T cell receptor beta chain under discussion was sequenced for a study of blood T cell repertoires in COVID-19. In its sample, this clone was seen once. The assay was immunoSEQ multiplex PCR, and TCRdb's table has in-frame clones only and misses some. The sample shows about 140,000 clones, under 90% of them seen only once. Trimming cost V 2 bases and J 5 bases, with 16 bases left between them. The CDR3 runs 15 residues. Germline V gene lookup returns CDR1 SGHRS and CDR2 YFSETQ. The TCR comes from a human donor in a cohort sampled during active COVID-19. Input material: peripheral blood. The chain uses TRBV5-1 and TRBJ1-2; D possibly corresponds to TRBD1 (5 bases). Written as DNA, the CDR3 is TGCGCCAGCAGCTTCGTAGGGGATCCTAGATATGGCTACACCTTC. Its protein product is CASSFVGDPRYGYTF.